Each of the 19 T cell receptor beta chains below was sequenced from the same sample in a study of T cell repertoires in cytomegalovirus infection. MiXCR, applied by TCRdb to the reads, yields one record per CDR3 protein. The repertoire holds 650,000 to 900,000 distinct CDR3 sequences, about 29% seen once, with around 14% in the top ten. What these receptors recognize is not known. The sequenced sample was cultured CD8+ T cells from PBMCs, obtained from culture after CMV antigen stimulation. Source of these receptors: a human donor in good health (CMV status not recorded). Some clones in this sample may be carry-over from other donors' samples.

This clonotype appeared a few times. This chain joins TRBV11-3 and TRBJ2-2; D unresolved. The V gene's germline CDR1 is SGHNT and CDR2 YENEEA. This CDR3 spans 15 amino acids. The V end was cut by 1 base, the J end by 5 bases, with 11 bases between. The CDR3 DNA is TGTGCCAGCAGCTTAGGGAACCGCGGAACCGGGGAGCTGTTTTTT. Translation: CASSLGNRGTGELFF.

This clonotype came up a few times. The chain combines TRBV4-2 with TRBJ1-4; D is uncertain. The CDR3 spans 16 residues. The V gene lost 4 bases and the J gene lost 6 bases, with 18 bases spanning the gap. The germline V gene has CDR1 LGHNA and CDR2 YNFKEQ. For the CDR3, the DNA is TGTGCCAGCAGCCTAGAGATCCGGGGAATCGATGAAAAACTGTTTTTT. Its protein is CASSLEIRGIDEKLFF.

The J gene is TRBJ1-4, the V gene TRBV12-3 or TRBV12-4; D is unresolved. V lost 7 bases and J 4 bases, leaving 13 bases between the germline ends. The CDR3 runs 14 residues. CDR3 nucleotide sequence: TGTGCCAGCAAATCGGAAGGGTTTAATGAAAAACTGTTTTTT. Protein product: CASKSEGFNEKLFF.

V gene TRBV7-6 combines with J gene TRBJ2-6, with 7 bases lining up with TRBD1. The V gene end was trimmed by 5 bases and the J gene end by 0 bases; junction bases not matched to a gene: 7. Germline loops: CDR1 SGHVS, CDR2 FNYEAQ. This CDR3 contains 17 residues. Here the CDR3 DNA reads TGTGCCAGCAGCACCGCGACAGGGCACTCTGGGGCCAACGTCCTGACTTTC. Residues: CASSTATGHSGANVLTF.

The sample holds many counts of this clonotype. The chain couples TRBV7-8 to TRBJ2-1; TRBD1 is a possible D gene (6 bases). V was clipped by 1 base and J by 1 base, with 8 bases between them. This CDR3 has 15 residues. CDR1 and CDR2 (germline): SGHVS, FQNEAQ. CDR3 DNA sequence: TGTGCCAGCAGCTTAGAACAGGGATCCTACAATGAGCAGTTCTTC. It specifies CASSLEQGSYNEQFF.

The gene calls are TRBV29-1 and TRBJ1-2; 8 bases match TRBD1. CDR1 and CDR2 (germline): SQVTM, ANQGSEA. This CDR3 contains 13 residues. V gave up 3 bases and J gave up 9 bases; unmatched junction bases: 9. CDR3 amino acids: CSVDTDRENSYTF. As DNA, the CDR3 is TGCAGCGTTGATACGGACAGGGAAAATAGCTACACCTTC.

The chain combines TRBV19 with TRBJ1-4; possibly TRBD1 for D (5 bases). Germline CDR1 reads LNHDA; CDR2 reads SQIVND (reference sequence). CDR3 length: 13 residues. The V and J ends lost 0 bases and 12 bases respectively, with 11 bases between them. CDR3 DNA sequence: TGTGCCAGTAGTATAGATCTGGCGGGGGAACTGTTTTTT. It translates to CASSIDLAGELFF.

The chain has TRBV12-3 or TRBV12-4 and TRBJ2-7; TRBD2 aligns across 7 bases. V trimming: 6 bases; J trimming: 6 bases; junction bases outside the gene matches: 14. The CDR3 sequence is 15 residues long. The CDR3 protein is CASSRLADLRREQYF. The CDR3 nucleotides read TGTGCCAGCAGCAGGCTAGCGGATCTAAGGCGCGAGCAGTACTTC.

The chain recombines TRBV2 with TRBJ2-1; possibly TRBD2 for D (6 bases). With 9 bases removed from V and 7 bases from J, the gap between germline ends came to 13 bases. CDR3 length equals 12 residues. Germline CDR1 is SNHLY and CDR2 is FYNNEI. The DNA for the CDR3 is TGTGCCAGTTCGGGACTCCTAAATGAGCAGTTCTTC. Its translation: CASSGLLNEQFF. Complete variable domain (other parts from reference TRBV2 and TRBJ2-1): EPEVTQTPSHQVTQMGQEVILRCVPISNHLYFYWYRQILGQKVEFLVSFYNNEISEKSEIFDDQFSVERPDGSNFTLKIRSTKLEDSAMYFCASSGLLNEQFFGPGTRLTVL.

On this clonotype itself: One base away lies a much larger clone, so this may be a sequencing read error. The J gene is TRBJ2-6, the V gene TRBV7-2; the D gene is possibly TRBD2 (5 bases). CDR3 length equals 17 residues. The V end lost 5 bases, the J end lost 0 bases, and 14 bases lay between the germline ends. Germline assignment: CDR1 SGHTA and CDR2 FQGNSA. CDR3 DNA sequence: TGTGCCAGCAGCGGGGATAGCGAGGGCTCTGGGGCCAACGTCCTGACTTTC. This sequence encodes CASSGDSEGSGANVLTF.

The chain recombines TRBV5-8 with TRBJ2-5; 10 bases fit TRBD2. CDR3 length: 17 amino acids. Germline V gene data show CDR1 as SGHTS and CDR2 as YDEGEE. V lost 4 bases and J lost 2; bases outside the gene matches: 11. The CDR3 loop is CASSPGTSASGQETQYF. CDR3 sequence (DNA): TGTGCCAGCAGCCCCGGGACTAGCGCGTCGGGGCAAGAGACCCAGTACTTC.

This clonotype was detected many times. This chain's CDR3 is CASSLVLGSGEQYF. CDR3 sequence (DNA): TGTGCCAGCAGCTTAGTACTCGGGTCTGGGGAGCAGTACTTC. V gene TRBV7-2 combines with J gene TRBJ2-7; D is unclear. The CDR3 is 14 amino acids. Deletions cut 1 base from V and 7 bases from J, with 14 bases between. Germline CDR1 and CDR2: SGHTA and FQGNSA. Together with reference TRBV7-2 and TRBJ2-7, the CDR3 gives the full variable domain: GAGVSQSPSNKVTEKGKDVELRCDPISGHTALYWYRQSLGQGLEFLIYFQGNSAPDKSGLPSDRFSAERTGGSVSTLTIQRTQQEDSAVYLCASSLVLGSGEQYFGPGTRLTVT.

This chain uses TRBV7-9 with TRBJ1-2; a weak D match, TRBD1 (5 bases). The CDR3 has 15 amino acids. V lost 3 bases and J lost 6, with 17 bases in between. Germline values: CDR1 SEHNR, CDR2 FQNEAQ (reference sequence). CDR3 amino acids: CASSLGPEGPDGYTF. The CDR3 DNA follows: TGTGCCAGCAGCTTGGGACCTGAGGGGCCCGATGGCTACACCTTC. Drawing the rest from reference TRBV7-9 and TRBJ1-2, the complete variable domain is DTGVSQNPRHKITKRGQNVTFRCDPISEHNRLYWYRQTLGQGPEFLTYFQNEAQLEKSRLLSDRFSAERPKGSFSTLEIQRTEQGDSAMYLCASSLGPEGPDGYTFGSGTRLTVV.

This clonotype turned up a few times. This chain joins TRBV27 and TRBJ1-2; D is unclear. Germline V CDR1 and CDR2: MNHEY, SMNVEV (reference sequence). The CDR3 sequence is 14 residues long. Trimming removed 3 bases at V and 2 bases at J, with 10 bases between. The CDR3 coding sequence is TGTGCCAGCAGTTTCGGATCGCAGAACTATGGCTACACCTTC. Translating gives CASSFGSQNYGYTF.

This clonotype was recorded at least ten times. As DNA, the CDR3 is TGTGCCAGCAGTCTTAACAGGGGGCCGGGCACTGAAGCTTTCTTT. It specifies CASSLNRGPGTEAFF. The chain has TRBV7-3 and TRBJ1-1; TRBD1 agrees at 9 bases. Germline CDR1 is SGHTA and CDR2 is FQGTGA. V dropped 6 bases and J dropped 4; count of bases not matched to a gene: 9. This CDR3 contains 15 residues.

This clonotype was found many times. The chain couples TRBV28 to TRBJ1-1; D remains unclear. Germline assignment: CDR1 MDHEN and CDR2 SYDVKM. Trimming shortened V by 2 bases and J by 4 bases, and 11 bases separated the two germline ends. This CDR3 is 14 amino acids long. CDR3 residues: CASSLALEGTEAFF. CDR3 sequence (DNA): TGTGCCAGCAGTTTAGCCCTGGAAGGCACTGAAGCTTTCTTT.

At least ten counts were recorded for this clonotype. This chain connects TRBV7-2 to TRBJ2-1; D unclear. CDR1 and CDR2 from the germline V gene are SGHTA and FQGNSA. CDR3 length: 14 amino acids. V lost 1 base, J lost 7 bases, and 11 bases lay in between. CDR3: CASSLGGGQNEQFF. CDR3 DNA sequence: TGTGCCAGCAGCTTAGGGGGTGGGCAGAATGAGCAGTTCTTC.

V gene TRBV10-1 combines with J gene TRBJ2-7; D unresolved. The CDR3 spans 12 residues. Germline CDR1 WNHNN, CDR2 SYGVQD (reference sequence). Deletions cut 0 bases from V and 4 bases from J, with 4 bases between. CDR3 nucleotide sequence: TGCGCCAGCAGTGAGTCGGCGTACGAGCAGTACTTC. Translation: CASSESAYEQYF.

This clonotype was seen at least ten times. V and J are TRBV19 and TRBJ1-2; no definite D call. CDR1 LNHDA and CDR2 SQIVND come from the germline V gene (reference sequence). Trimming shortened V by 10 bases and J by 7 bases, and 22 bases separated the two germline ends. The CDR3 is 14 residues long. The DNA for the CDR3 is TGTGCCACCAGACCGGGAGGGAAGGAAAGTGGCTACACCTTC. Its translation: CATRPGGKESGYTF.